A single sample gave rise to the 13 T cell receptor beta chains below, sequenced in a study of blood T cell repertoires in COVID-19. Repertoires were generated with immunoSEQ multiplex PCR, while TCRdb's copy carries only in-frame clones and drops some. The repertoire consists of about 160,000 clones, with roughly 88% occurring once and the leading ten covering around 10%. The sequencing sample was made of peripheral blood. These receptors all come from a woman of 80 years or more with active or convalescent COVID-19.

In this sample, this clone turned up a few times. The CDR3 DNA reads TGTGCCAGCAGCCCCACCTTTGGCAGATCGAACTATGGCTACACCTTC. Translating it yields CASSPTFGRSNYGYTF. The V call is TRBV7-9, the J call TRBJ1-2; no clear D gene. Deletions cut 5 bases from V and 2 bases from J, with 18 bases between. This CDR3 is 16 amino acids long. CDR1 is SEHNR and CDR2 is FQNEAQ in the germline V gene (reference sequence).

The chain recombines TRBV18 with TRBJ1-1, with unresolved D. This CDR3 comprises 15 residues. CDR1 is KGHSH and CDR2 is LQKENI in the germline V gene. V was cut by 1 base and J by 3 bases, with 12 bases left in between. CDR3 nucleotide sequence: TGTGCCAGCTCACCACAAGAGGGATTCTACACTGAAGCTTTCTTT. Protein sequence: CASSPQEGFYTEAFF.

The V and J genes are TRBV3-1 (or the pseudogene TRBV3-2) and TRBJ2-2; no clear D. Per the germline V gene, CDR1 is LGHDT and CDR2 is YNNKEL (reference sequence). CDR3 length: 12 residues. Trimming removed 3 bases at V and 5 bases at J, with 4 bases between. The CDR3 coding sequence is TGTGCCAGCAGCCACCGTACCGGGGAGCTGTTTTTT. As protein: CASSHRTGELFF.

CDR3 DNA: TGTGCCAGCAGTTTAGAGGCGGACGGACACTACCTCACCGGGGAGCTGTTTTTT. The encoded protein is CASSLEADGHYLTGELFF. This chain links TRBV27 with TRBJ2-2; tentative D call: TRBD1 (5 bases). In germline, CDR1 is MNHEY, CDR2 SMNVEV (reference sequence). The V and J ends lost 2 bases and 4 bases respectively, with 20 bases between them. The CDR3 has 18 amino acids.

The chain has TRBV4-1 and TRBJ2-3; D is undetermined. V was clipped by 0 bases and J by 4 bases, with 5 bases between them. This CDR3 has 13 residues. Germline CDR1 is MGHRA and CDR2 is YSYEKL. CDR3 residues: CASSQDPADTQYF. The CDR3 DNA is TGCGCCAGCAGCCAAGATCCAGCAGATACGCAGTATTTT.

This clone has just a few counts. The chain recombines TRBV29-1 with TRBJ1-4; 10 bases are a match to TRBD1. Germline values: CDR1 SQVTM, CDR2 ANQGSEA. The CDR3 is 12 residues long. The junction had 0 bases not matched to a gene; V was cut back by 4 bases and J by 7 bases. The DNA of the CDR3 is TGCAGCGTTGGGACAGGGGGTGAAAAACTGTTTTTT. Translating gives CSVGTGGEKLFF.

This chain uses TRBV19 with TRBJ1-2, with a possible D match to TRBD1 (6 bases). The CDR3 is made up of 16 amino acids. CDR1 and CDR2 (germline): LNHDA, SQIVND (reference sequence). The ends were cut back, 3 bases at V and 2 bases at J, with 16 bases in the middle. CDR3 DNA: TGTGCCAGTAGTATGGACAGAGCCCCACTGAACTATGGCTACACCTTC. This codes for CASSMDRAPLNYGYTF.

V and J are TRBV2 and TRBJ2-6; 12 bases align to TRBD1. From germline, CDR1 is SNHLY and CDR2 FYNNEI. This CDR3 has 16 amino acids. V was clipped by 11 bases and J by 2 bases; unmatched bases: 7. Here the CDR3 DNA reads TGTGCCGGCACCGGGACAGGGGGCACTGGGGCCAACGTCCTGACTTTC. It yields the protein CAGTGTGGTGANVLTF.

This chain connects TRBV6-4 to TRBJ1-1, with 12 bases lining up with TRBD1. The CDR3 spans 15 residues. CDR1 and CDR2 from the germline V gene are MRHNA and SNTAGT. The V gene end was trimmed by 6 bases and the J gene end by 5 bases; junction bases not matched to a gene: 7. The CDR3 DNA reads TGTGCCAGCAGCGATGGGACAGGGGGCAGTACTGAAGCTTTCTTT. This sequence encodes CASSDGTGGSTEAFF.

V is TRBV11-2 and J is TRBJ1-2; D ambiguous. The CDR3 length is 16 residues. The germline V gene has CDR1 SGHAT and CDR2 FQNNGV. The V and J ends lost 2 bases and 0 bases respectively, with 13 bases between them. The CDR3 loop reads CASSLSGNGPNYGYTF. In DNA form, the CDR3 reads TGTGCCAGCAGCTTATCGGGGAACGGACCTAACTATGGCTACACCTTC. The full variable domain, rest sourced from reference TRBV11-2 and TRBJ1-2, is EAGVAQSPRYKIIEKRQSVAFWCNPISGHATLYWYQQILGQGPKLLIQFQNNGVVDDSQLPKDRFSAERLKGVDSTLKIQPAKLEDSAVYLCASSLSGNGPNYGYTFGSGTRLTVV.

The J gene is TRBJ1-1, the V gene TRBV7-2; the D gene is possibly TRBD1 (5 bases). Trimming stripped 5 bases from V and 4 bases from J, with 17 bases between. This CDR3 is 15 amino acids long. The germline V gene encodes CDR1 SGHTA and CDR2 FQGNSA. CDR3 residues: CASSPLPGYFTEAFF. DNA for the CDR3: TGTGCCAGCAGCCCCCTTCCAGGGTATTTCACTGAAGCTTTCTTT.

The CDR3 sequence: CASKETGGSYEQYF. The CDR3, as DNA: TGTGCCAGTAAGGAGACAGGGGGCTCCTACGAGCAGTACTTC. The chain is built from TRBV19 and TRBJ2-7, with 9 bases that match TRBD1. This CDR3 is 14 amino acids long. With 7 bases clipped from V and 0 bases from J, the junction kept 4 bases outside the gene matches. Germline V CDR1 and CDR2: LNHDA, SQIVND (reference sequence).

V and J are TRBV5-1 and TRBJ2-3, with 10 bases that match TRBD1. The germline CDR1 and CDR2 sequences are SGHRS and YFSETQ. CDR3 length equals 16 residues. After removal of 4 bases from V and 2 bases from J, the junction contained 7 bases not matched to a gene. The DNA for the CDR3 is TGCGCCAGCAGCCCGGGACAGGGGACCAACACAGATACGCAGTATTTT. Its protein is CASSPGQGTNTDTQYF.